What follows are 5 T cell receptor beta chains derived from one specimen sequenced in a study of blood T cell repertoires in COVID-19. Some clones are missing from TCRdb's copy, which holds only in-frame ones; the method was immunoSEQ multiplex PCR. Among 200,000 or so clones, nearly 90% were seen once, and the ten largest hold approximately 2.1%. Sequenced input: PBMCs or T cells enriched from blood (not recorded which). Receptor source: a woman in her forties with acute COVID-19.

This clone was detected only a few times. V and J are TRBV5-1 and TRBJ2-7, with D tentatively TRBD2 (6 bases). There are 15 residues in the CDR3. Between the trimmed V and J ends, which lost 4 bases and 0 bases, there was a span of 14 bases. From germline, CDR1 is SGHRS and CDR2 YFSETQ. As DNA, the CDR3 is TGCGCCAGCAGCCGGGACTCCCTCGGCTCCTACGAGCAGTACTTC. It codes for CASSRDSLGSYEQYF.

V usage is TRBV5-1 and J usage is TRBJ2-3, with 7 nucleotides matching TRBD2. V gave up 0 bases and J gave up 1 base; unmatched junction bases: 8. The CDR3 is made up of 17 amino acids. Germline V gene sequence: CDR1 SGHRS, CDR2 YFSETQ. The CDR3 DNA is TGCGCCAGCAGCTTGGCCGGGGCGGGGGTGCGCACAGATACGCAGTATTTT. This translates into CASSLAGAGVRTDTQYF. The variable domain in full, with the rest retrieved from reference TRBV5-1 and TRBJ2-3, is KAGVTQTPRYLIKTRGQQVTLSCSPISGHRSVSWYQQTPGQGLQFLFEYFSETQRNKGNFPGRFSGRQFSNSRSEMNVSTLELGDSALYLCASSLAGAGVRTDTQYFGPGTRLTVL.

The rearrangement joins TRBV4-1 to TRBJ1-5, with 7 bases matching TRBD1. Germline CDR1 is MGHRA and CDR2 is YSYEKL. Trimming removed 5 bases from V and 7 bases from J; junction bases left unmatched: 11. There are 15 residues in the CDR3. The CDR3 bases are TGCGCCAGCAGCGCGCGACAGGGAGAAGACCAGCCCCAGCATTTT. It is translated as CASSARQGEDQPQHF.

The CDR3 protein is CASSYSTQRVSYEQYF. The CDR3 DNA follows: TGTGCCAGCAGTTACTCGACTCAGCGGGTCTCCTACGAGCAGTACTTC. The chain carries TRBV6-6 and TRBJ2-7, with a weak D call TRBD2 (6 bases). The CDR3 is made up of 16 amino acids. Germline CDR1 reads MNHNY; CDR2 reads SVGAGI (reference sequence). V was cut by 0 bases and J by 0 bases, with 12 bases left in between.

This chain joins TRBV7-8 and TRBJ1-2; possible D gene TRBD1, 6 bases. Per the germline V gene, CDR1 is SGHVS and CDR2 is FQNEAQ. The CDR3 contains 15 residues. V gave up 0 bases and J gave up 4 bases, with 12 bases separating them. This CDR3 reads CASSLAQGTLYGYTF. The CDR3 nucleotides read TGTGCCAGCAGCTTAGCACAAGGGACACTCTATGGCTACACCTTC.